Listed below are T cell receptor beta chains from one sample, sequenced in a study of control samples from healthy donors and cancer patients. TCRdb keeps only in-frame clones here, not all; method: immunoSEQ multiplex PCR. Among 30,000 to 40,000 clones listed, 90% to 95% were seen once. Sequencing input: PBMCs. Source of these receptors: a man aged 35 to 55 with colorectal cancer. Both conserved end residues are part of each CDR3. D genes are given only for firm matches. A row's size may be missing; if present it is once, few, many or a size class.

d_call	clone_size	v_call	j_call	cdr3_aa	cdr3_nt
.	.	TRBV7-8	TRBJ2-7	CASSLRGLGEQYF	TGTGCCAGCAGCCTCCGGGGTCTCGGCGAGCAGTACTTC
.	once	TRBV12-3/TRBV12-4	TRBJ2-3	CASSLVDTQYF	TGTGCCAGCAGTTTAGTGGATACGCAGTATTTT
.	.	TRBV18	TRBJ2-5	CASSPSGTTYQETQYF	TGTGCCAGCTCACCAAGCGGGACAACGTACCAAGAGACCCAGTACTTC
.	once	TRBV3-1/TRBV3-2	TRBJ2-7	CASSQSGKSPHEQYF	TGTGCCAGCAGCCAATCCGGGAAAAGCCCACACGAGCAGTACTTC
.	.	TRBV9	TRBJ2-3	CASSVGRYLTDTQYF	TGTGCCAGCAGCGTAGGGCGGTACCTCACAGATACGCAGTATTTT
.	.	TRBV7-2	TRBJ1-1	CASSLEWTAEAFF	TGTGCCAGCAGCTTAGAGTGGACAGCTGAAGCTTTCTTT
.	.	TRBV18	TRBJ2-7	CASSQSAPSNVPGSYYEQYF	TGTGCCAGCTCGCAATCAGCACCTTCTAATGTCCCGGGCAGTTACTACGAGCAGTACTTC
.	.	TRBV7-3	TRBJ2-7	CASSLGAALAYEQYF	TGTGCCAGCAGCTTAGGGGCTGCCCTGGCCTACGAGCAGTACTTC
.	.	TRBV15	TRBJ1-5	CATKGGGRPNQPQHF	TGTGCCACCAAGGGTGGGGGACGTCCCAATCAGCCCCAGCATTTT
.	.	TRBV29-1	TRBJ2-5	CSVGGRVGETQYF	TGCAGCGTTGGGGGCAGGGTAGGAGAGACCCAGTACTTC
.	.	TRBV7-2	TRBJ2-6	CASSLGRTGANVLTF	TGTGCCAGCAGCTTAGGACGAACTGGGGCCAACGTCCTGACTTTC
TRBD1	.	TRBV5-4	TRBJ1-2	CATRGQGAHFYGYTF	TGTGCCACCAGGGGACAGGGGGCGCATTTCTATGGCTACACCTTC
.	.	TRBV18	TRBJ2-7	CASSPGGDFYEQYF	TGTGCCAGCTCACCGGGCGGAGATTTCTACGAGCAGTACTTC
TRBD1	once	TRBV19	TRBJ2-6	CASSIQGASGANVLTF	TGTGCCAGTAGTATCCAGGGGGCGTCAGGGGCCAACGTCCTGACTTTC
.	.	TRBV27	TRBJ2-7	CASSLLGSPYEQYF	TGTGCCAGCAGTTTACTAGGGAGTCCCTACGAGCAGTACTTC
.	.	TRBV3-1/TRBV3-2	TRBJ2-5	CASSQETQYF	TGTGCCAGCAGCCAAGAGACCCAGTACTTC
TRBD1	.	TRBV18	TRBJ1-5	CASSPEMTGVGQPQHF	TGTGCCAGCTCACCAGAAATGACAGGGGTAGGGCAGCCCCAGCATTTT
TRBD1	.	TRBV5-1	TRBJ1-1	CASSQGQGAMRTEAFF	TGCGCCAGCAGCCAAGGACAGGGGGCTATGCGGACTGAAGCTTTCTTT
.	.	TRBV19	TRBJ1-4	CASSTTLSGRGNEKLFF	TGTGCCAGTAGTACGACGCTTTCGGGCAGGGGTAATGAAAAACTGTTTTTT
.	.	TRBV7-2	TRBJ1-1	CASSFGVTEAFF	TGTGCCAGCAGCTTTGGTGTCACTGAAGCTTTCTTT
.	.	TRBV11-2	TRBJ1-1	CASSWTQNTEAFF	TGTGCCAGCAGCTGGACGCAGAACACTGAAGCTTTCTTT
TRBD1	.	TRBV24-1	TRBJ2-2	CATSGTVANTGELFF	TGTGCCACCTCCGGGACAGTCGCGAACACCGGGGAGCTGTTTTTT
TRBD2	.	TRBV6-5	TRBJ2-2	CASSYLAGGSAGELFF	TGTGCCAGCAGTTATCTAGCGGGGGGATCGGCCGGGGAGCTGTTTTTT
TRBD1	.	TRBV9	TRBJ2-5	CASSARGQVKETQYF	TGTGCCAGCAGCGCTCGGGGACAGGTAAAAGAGACCCAGTACTTC
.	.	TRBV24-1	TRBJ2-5	CATSDFGVLGETQYF	TGTGCCACCAGTGATTTTGGAGTGTTGGGGGAGACCCAGTACTTC
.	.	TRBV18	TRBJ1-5	CASSPTVSNQPQHF	TGTGCCAGCTCACCGACAGTTAGCAATCAGCCCCAGCATTTT
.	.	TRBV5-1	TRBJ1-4	CASSLLEGGKLFF	TGCGCCAGCAGCTTGCTCGAGGGGGGAAAACTGTTTTTT
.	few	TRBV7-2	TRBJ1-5	CASSLRTELGQPQHF	TGTGCCAGCAGCTTGCGGACTGAGCTGGGTCAGCCCCAGCATTTT
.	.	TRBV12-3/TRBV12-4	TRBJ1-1	CASSFGTSTEAFF	TGTGCCAGCAGTTTTGGGACATCCACTGAAGCTTTCTTT
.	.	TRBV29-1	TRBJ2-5	CSVELGAETQYF	TGCAGCGTTGAACTAGGGGCGGAGACCCAGTACTTC
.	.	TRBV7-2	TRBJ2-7	CASSPSVLQGKHEQYF	TGTGCCAGCAGCCCCTCCGTATTGCAGGGAAAGCACGAGCAGTACTTC
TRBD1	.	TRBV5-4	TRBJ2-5	CASSTGTGVQETQYF	TGTGCCAGCAGCACCGGGACAGGGGTTCAAGAGACCCAGTACTTC
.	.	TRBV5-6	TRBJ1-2	CASNILQGNYGYTF	TGTGCCAGCAACATCCTACAGGGAAACTATGGCTACACCTTC
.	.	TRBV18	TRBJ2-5	CASSPSSVKIRNQETQYF	TGTGCCAGCTCACCTTCTTCCGTTAAAATCAGGAATCAGGAGACCCAGTACTTC
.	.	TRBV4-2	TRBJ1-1	CASSQGSSRGEAEAFF	TGTGCCAGCAGCCAAGGTTCCTCCCGGGGAGAAGCGGAAGCTTTCTTT
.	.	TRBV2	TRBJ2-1	CASRLFNEQFF	TGTGCCAGCAGACTTTTCAATGAGCAGTTCTTC
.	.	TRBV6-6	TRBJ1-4	CASSYSRGKDEKLFF	TGTGCCAGCAGTTACTCGAGGGGGAAGGACGAAAAACTGTTTTTT
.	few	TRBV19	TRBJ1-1	CASSKEVALEAFF	TGTGCCAGTAGTAAGGAGGTTGCCTTGGAAGCTTTCTTT
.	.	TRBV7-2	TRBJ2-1	CASTQGTLKNEQFF	TGTGCCAGCACCCAGGGGACTTTGAAAAATGAGCAGTTCTTC
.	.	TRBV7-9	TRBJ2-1	CASSAGQNYNEQFF	TGTGCCAGCAGCGCGGGACAGAACTACAATGAGCAGTTCTTC
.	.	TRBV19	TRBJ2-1	CASKGWGRYNEQFF	TGTGCCAGTAAGGGTTGGGGGCGATACAATGAGCAGTTCTTC